This paragraph reports one TCR beta chain. Survey-level TCR beta sequencing used the immunoSEQ assay. TCRdb keeps only in-frame clones here, not all; method: immunoSEQ multiplex PCR. The sample shows around 54,000 clones, 85% to 95% of them seen only once. The CDR3 contains 10 residues. Between the trimmed V and J ends, which lost 11 bases and 9 bases, there was a span of 11 bases. From germline, CDR1 is MNHEY and CDR2 SMNVEV (reference sequence). What was sequenced was PBMCs. The genes are TRBV27 and TRBJ2-1; D unclear. The clonotype comes from a man in his forties with rheumatoid arthritis. CDR3 region: CAVGVGEQFF. The CDR3 DNA follows: TGTGCCGTCGGAGTAGGTGAGCAGTTCTTC.